These 3 T cell receptor beta chains share one sample of origin, sequenced in a study of vaccination effects on CD4 cells after COVID-19. Sequenced by immunoSEQ multiplex PCR; TCRdb stores in-frame clones only, minus some. Of roughly 70,000 clones listed, 65% to 75% were seen once; the top ten hold less than 6.5%. Their recognized antigens are unknown. Before sequencing took place, the ViraFEST assay used viral peptide pools to expand antigen-specific CD4+ T cells. Subsequent to a culture period of approximately 11 days, CD4+ T cells were isolated. Their SARS-CoV-2 infection, verified by PCR, occurred between March and December 2020. The sample in question was CD4+ T cells from PBMCs cultured with HIV peptides, obtained before COVID-19 vaccination. Subset: HIV-1 Nef peptide pool negative control/reference culture. The receptor source for this set is a human donor who had a prior SARS-CoV-2 infection.

This chain uses TRBV9 with TRBJ2-2; 10 bases map to TRBD2. Germline V gives CDR1 SGDLS, CDR2 YYNGEE. Trimming removed 3 bases from V and 0 bases from J; junction bases left unmatched: 2. The CDR3 sequence is 16 residues long. The CDR3 loop is CASSETSGANTGELFF. As DNA, the CDR3 is TGTGCCAGCAGCGAAACTAGCGGGGCGAACACCGGGGAGCTGTTTTTT.

The chain uses TRBV7-2 and TRBJ2-1; 10 bases are shared with TRBD2. Germline V lookup: CDR1 SGHTA, CDR2 FQGNSA. CDR3 length: 16 residues. J gave up 4 bases and V 1 base, and 4 bases lay outside the gene matches. CDR3 in DNA: TGTGCCAGCAGCTTAGTGGCTAGCGGGGGATACAATGAGCAGTTCTTC. It translates to CASSLVASGGYNEQFF. Complete variable domain (other parts from reference TRBV7-2 and TRBJ2-1): GAGVSQSPSNKVTEKGKDVELRCDPISGHTALYWYRQSLGQGLEFLIYFQGNSAPDKSGLPSDRFSAERTGGSVSTLTIQRTQQEDSAVYLCASSLVASGGYNEQFFGPGTRLTVL.

This clone was observed a handful of times. The V call is TRBV4-2, the J call TRBJ1-1, with 8 bases identical to TRBD1. J was trimmed by 0 bases and V by 4 bases; bases with no gene match: 7. This CDR3 region has 16 residues. From germline, CDR1 is LGHNA and CDR2 YNFKEQ. The CDR3 nucleotides read TGTGCCAGCAGCCGATGGACAGGGATCATGAACACTGAAGCTTTCTTT. Protein sequence: CASSRWTGIMNTEAFF.